What follows are 32 T cell receptor beta chains derived from one specimen sequenced in a study of T-cell memory formation after mild COVID-19. MiXCR, applied by TCRdb to the 5' RACE reads, yields one record per CDR3 protein. The data contain over 500,000 distinct CDR3 sequences, roughly 17% of them singletons. The sample taken for sequencing was PBMCs or a T cell subset sorted from them (not recorded which). These receptors originate from an adult woman who had mild COVID-19 (a few samples of this study predate the infection). Cell type and time point are not known.

This clonotype was detected a few times. This chain connects TRBV19 to TRBJ2-7; maybe TRBD2 (5 bases). The CDR3 is 14 residues long. From germline, CDR1 is LNHDA and CDR2 SQIVND (reference sequence). Trimming cost V 5 bases and J 7 bases, with 18 bases left between them. The CDR3 reads CASSPATTRGEQYF. For the CDR3, the DNA is TGTGCCAGTAGTCCTGCGACAACCCGGGGTGAGCAGTACTTC.

This clonotype was picked up a small number of times. This chain uses TRBV20-1 with TRBJ2-7; the D gene is possibly TRBD2 (5 bases). The CDR3 runs to 13 residues. The germline CDR1 and CDR2 sequences are DFQATT and SNEGSKA (reference sequence). CDR3 in amino acids: CRAGTADSYEQYF. The CDR3 bases are TGCAGGGCGGGTACAGCCGACTCCTACGAGCAGTACTTC.

This clonotype was detected many times. V gene TRBV7-9 combines with J gene TRBJ1-1; D is unresolved. Germline assignment: CDR1 SEHNR and CDR2 FQNEAQ (reference sequence). The CDR3 runs 15 residues. V dropped 1 base and J dropped 5 bases, with 14 bases sitting between them. DNA for the CDR3: TGTGCCAGCAGCTTAGATGGTTCAGCCCAAACTGAAGCTTTCTTT. This codes for CASSLDGSAQTEAFF.

The chain links TRBV30 to TRBJ2-3; 7 positions agree with TRBD2. From germline, CDR1 is GTSNPN and CDR2 SVGIG (reference sequence). The junction had 3 bases not matched to a gene; V was cut back by 2 bases and J by 1 base. The CDR3 has 14 residues. As DNA, the CDR3 is TGTGCCTGGAGTAAGCGGGGCGGCACAGATACGCAGTATTTT. As protein: CAWSKRGGTDTQYF.

The chain recombines TRBV6-2 or TRBV6-3 with TRBJ1-1, with D tentatively TRBD1 (6 bases). The CDR3 is 14 amino acids. Germline loops: CDR1 MNHEY, CDR2 SVGEGT. Trimming took off 2 bases at V and 4 bases at J, with 11 bases between the two ends. The CDR3 protein is CASSYGGGSTEAFF. The CDR3 DNA reads as TGTGCCAGCAGTTACGGAGGGGGGAGCACTGAAGCTTTCTTT.

This clonotype was counted ten times or more. The genes are TRBV4-2 and TRBJ2-7; 8 nucleotides align to TRBD1. Germline V gives CDR1 LGHNA, CDR2 YNFKEQ. The CDR3 has 15 amino acids. With V trimmed by 0 bases and J by 4 bases, 5 bases remained unmatched. The CDR3 coding sequence is TGTGCCAGCAGCCAAGAGGAACGGACAGGGTACGAGCAGTACTTC. Its protein product is CASSQEERTGYEQYF.

This clonotype was seen at least ten times. The chain is built from TRBV7-6 and TRBJ2-1; TRBD2 matches 8 bases. V lost 5 bases and J lost 6; bases outside the gene matches: 12. This CDR3 has 16 amino acids. Germline CDR1 is SGHVS and CDR2 is FNYEAQ. The CDR3 loop reads CASSLTPPGGPNEQFF. DNA for the CDR3: TGTGCCAGCAGCCTGACCCCGCCGGGGGGGCCCAATGAGCAGTTCTTC.

This clonotype showed up just a few times. The chain links TRBV18 to TRBJ2-7; D unresolved. This CDR3 is 14 amino acids long. CDR1 is KGHSH and CDR2 is LQKENI in the germline V gene. The V and J ends lost 4 bases and 3 bases respectively, with 13 bases between them. CDR3 DNA: TGTGCCAGCTCACAAAAGACGGGCAACTACGAGCAGTACTTC. Translation gives CASSQKTGNYEQYF.

Here the CDR3 reads CASSQDSDSRQPQHF. The CDR3 nucleotides read TGCGCCAGCAGCCAAGATAGTGATAGCCGTCAGCCCCAGCATTTT. The chain combines TRBV4-3 with TRBJ1-5; D is uncertain. The CDR3 loop spans 15 amino acids. In germline, CDR1 is LGHNA, CDR2 YSLEER. Trimming pared 0 bases from V and 6 bases from J, leaving 12 bases between.

The gene calls are TRBV5-5 and TRBJ2-2; D not resolved. There are 14 residues in the CDR3. Trimming pared 2 bases from V and 4 bases from J, leaving 9 bases between. CDR1 is SGHKS, CDR2 YYEKEE, per germline (reference sequence). The CDR3 region is CASSLPTTTGELFF. The CDR3 DNA reads as TGTGCCAGCAGCTTACCTACCACCACCGGGGAGCTGTTTTTT.

The chain carries TRBV7-2 and TRBJ2-1; a weak D match, TRBD2 (5 bases). V was shortened by 5 bases and J by 6 bases, with 17 bases between the two germline ends. This CDR3 spans 15 amino acids. The germline CDR1 and CDR2 sequences are SGHTA and FQGNSA. CDR3 in DNA: TGTGCCAGCAGCCTCCGTACTAGTTTCGCCAATGAGCAGTTCTTC. Translated, it gives CASSLRTSFANEQFF.

The sample holds one count of this clonotype. This sequence joins TRBV7-8 and TRBJ1-1; 7 bases align to TRBD1. The V gene's germline CDR1 is SGHVS and CDR2 FQNEAQ. V was clipped by 1 base and J by 1 base; unmatched bases: 6. The CDR3 totals 16 residues. This chain's CDR3 is CASSLVLGTANTEAFF. CDR3 nucleotide sequence: TGTGCCAGCAGCTTAGTCCTCGGGACAGCGAACACTGAAGCTTTCTTT.

The chain is built from TRBV30 and TRBJ2-1; 13 positions agree with TRBD2. This CDR3 region has 13 residues. Trimming cost V 0 bases and J 14 bases; bases outside gene matches: 4. The germline gives CDR1 GTSNPN, CDR2 SVGIG (reference sequence). The CDR3 loop is CAWSVLAGGLEFF. Here the CDR3 DNA reads TGTGCCTGGAGTGTACTAGCGGGAGGGTTGGAGTTCTTC. Variable domain in full (rest from reference TRBV30 and TRBJ2-1): SQTIHQWPATLVQPVGSPLSLECTVEGTSNPNLYWYRQAAGRGLQLLFYSVGIGQISSEVPQNLSASRPQDRQFILSSKKLLLSDSGFYLCAWSVLAGGLEFFGPGTRLTVL.

The chain is built from TRBV5-1 and TRBJ2-1; TRBD2 aligns across 9 bases. This CDR3 is built from 16 residues. The V gene's germline CDR1 is SGHRS and CDR2 YFSETQ. The trim removed 6 bases at V and 0 bases at J, leaving 7 bases unmatched. CDR3 sequence: CASMTRGGDSYNEQFF. CDR3 nucleotides: TGCGCCAGCATGACCCGCGGGGGGGACTCCTACAATGAGCAGTTCTTC. The entire variable domain, with the rest obtained from reference TRBV5-1 and TRBJ2-1, is as follows: KAGVTQTPRYLIKTRGQQVTLSCSPISGHRSVSWYQQTPGQGLQFLFEYFSETQRNKGNFPGRFSGRQFSNSRSEMNVSTLELGDSALYLCASMTRGGDSYNEQFFGPGTRLTVL.

This clonotype has more than one count but fewer than ten. This chain links TRBV4-2 with TRBJ1-4; D call uncertain. This CDR3 comprises 15 residues. Germline V gene data show CDR1 as LGHNA and CDR2 as YNFKEQ. V lost 0 bases, J lost 5 bases, and 10 bases lay in between. The DNA of the CDR3 is TGTGCCAGCAGCCAAGATGGCAGGAGGAATGAAAAACTGTTTTTT. As protein: CASSQDGRRNEKLFF.

The rearrangement joins TRBV20-1 to TRBJ2-7; the D is unclear. V was trimmed by 0 bases and J by 2 bases, leaving 11 bases between them. The CDR3 is 14 amino acids. Germline loops: CDR1 DFQATT, CDR2 SNEGSKA (reference sequence). This CDR3 is CSARDARPTYEQYF. CDR3 nucleotides: TGCAGTGCTAGAGATGCGAGGCCCACCTACGAGCAGTACTTC.

This clonotype has at least ten counts. The chain recombines TRBV19 with TRBJ1-2; D is unclear. The CDR3 is made up of 14 amino acids. V was pared by 4 bases and J by 0 bases, with 9 bases between. The germline CDR1 and CDR2 sequences are LNHDA and SQIVND (reference sequence). CDR3 loop: CASSRDKANYGYTF. The CDR3, as DNA: TGTGCCAGTAGTAGAGACAAAGCTAACTATGGCTACACCTTC.

The genes are TRBV13 and TRBJ2-3, with D perhaps matching TRBD1 or TRBD2 (5 bases each). The CDR3 length is 15 residues. Trimming shortened V by 2 bases and J by 2 bases, and 11 bases separated the two germline ends. Looked up from germline, CDR1 is PRHDT and CDR2 is FYEKMQ (reference sequence). The CDR3 region has the DNA TGTGCCAGCAGCTTAAACCGGGGACCCACAGATACGCAGTATTTT. It specifies CASSLNRGPTDTQYF.

The chain is built from TRBV12-3 or TRBV12-4 and TRBJ2-2, with 10 positions matching TRBD2. The CDR3 is 14 amino acids. V was pared by 7 bases and J by 4 bases, with 3 bases of the junction left unmatched. CDR3 residues: CASKLAGSTGELFF. CDR3 nucleotide sequence: TGTGCCAGCAAACTAGCGGGGTCCACCGGGGAGCTGTTTTTT.

This clonotype was counted only a few times. This chain joins TRBV29-1 and TRBJ1-1, with D perhaps TRBD1 (6 bases). The CDR3 is made up of 11 amino acids. Between the trimmed V and J ends, which lost 4 bases and 5 bases, there was a span of 8 bases. Looked up from germline, CDR1 is SQVTM and CDR2 is ANQGSEA. This CDR3 is CSVGGQTEAFF. In DNA form, the CDR3 reads TGCAGCGTTGGGGGGCAGACTGAAGCTTTCTTT.

The V and J genes are TRBV12-3 or TRBV12-4 and TRBJ2-3; D is uncertain. V dropped 9 bases and J dropped 1 base, with 11 bases sitting between them. The CDR3 totals 13 residues. The CDR3 reads CASTTAGTDTQYF. CDR3 nucleotides: TGTGCCAGTACTACAGCTGGCACAGATACGCAGTATTTT.

In this sample, this clonotype turned up a few times. V usage is TRBV29-1 and J usage is TRBJ2-1; TRBD1 aligns across 12 bases. The V gene end was trimmed by 1 base and the J gene end by 9 bases; junction bases not matched to a gene: 7. The CDR3 is made up of 15 amino acids. Germline-derived CDR1 and CDR2 are SQVTM and ANQGSEA. DNA for the CDR3: TGCAGCGTTGAAGTCCTACCGGGACAGGGGGCTGAGCAGTTCTTC. Translating gives CSVEVLPGQGAEQFF.

This clonotype was recorded a few times. This chain links TRBV3-1 with TRBJ2-6, with D hard to call. V was clipped by 1 base and J by 0 bases, with 10 bases between them. This CDR3 is 17 amino acids long. CDR1 is LGHDT and CDR2 is YNNKEL in the germline V gene (reference sequence). The CDR3 here is CASSQGRFYSGANVLTF. The CDR3 region has the DNA TGTGCCAGCAGCCAAGGGCGTTTTTACTCTGGGGCCAACGTCCTGACTTTC.

This clonotype was seen more than once but under ten times. J is TRBJ1-2 and V is TRBV21-1. TRBV21-1 is described as a pseudogene. The CDR3 is 18 residues long. CDR3 amino acids: CASTSTRNGPRKNYGYTF. CDR3 DNA: TGTGCCAGCACCTCGACACGAAATGGACCTAGGAAGAACTATGGCTACACCTTC.

In its sample, this clonotype was seen a few times. V gene TRBV9 combines with J gene TRBJ1-2; D unresolved. CDR1 is SGDLS and CDR2 is YYNGEE in the germline V gene. Between the trimmed V and J ends, which lost 4 bases and 5 bases, there was a span of 21 bases. The CDR3 loop spans 16 amino acids. CDR3 nucleotides: TGTGCCAGCAGCCCATATCGGGAGGTTACTCGTTATGGCTACACCTTC. This sequence encodes CASSPYREVTRYGYTF.

This clonotype was recorded a few times. CDR3 in amino acids: CASSVRGYRDEQFF. The CDR3 bases are TGTGCCAGCAGCGTCCGAGGTTATCGCGATGAGCAGTTCTTC. This chain uses TRBV9 with TRBJ2-1; no firm D call. V lost 2 bases, J lost 8 bases, and 14 bases lay in between. Germline CDR1 reads SGDLS; CDR2 reads YYNGEE. The CDR3 runs 14 residues.

This clonotype was seen only a few times. The CDR3 DNA reads as TGTGCCATCAGTGAGGGCTACACAGATACGCAGTATTTT. It specifies CAISEGYTDTQYF. The rearrangement uses TRBV10-3 and TRBJ2-3; D is uncertain. The V end was cut by 2 bases, the J end by 2 bases, with 5 bases between. Looked up from germline, CDR1 is ENHRY and CDR2 is SYGVKD. The CDR3 spans 13 residues.

This clonotype appeared a few times. The genes are TRBV19 and TRBJ2-2, with 8 bases identical to TRBD1. The CDR3 totals 15 residues. CDR1 and CDR2 (germline): LNHDA, SQIVND (reference sequence). J gave up 0 bases and V 6 bases, and 3 bases lay outside the gene matches. The CDR3 region is CASSMTGANTGELFF. The CDR3 bases are TGTGCCAGTAGCATGACAGGGGCGAACACCGGGGAGCTGTTTTTT.

The rearrangement uses TRBV30 and TRBJ2-3, with D unresolved. The CDR3 extends over 12 amino acids. The ends were cut back, 3 bases at V and 4 bases at J, with 8 bases in the middle. The germline V gene has CDR1 GTSNPN and CDR2 SVGIG (reference sequence). CDR3 nucleotide sequence: TGTGCCTGGAGCCAGTCCGCAGATACGCAGTATTTT. Translated, it gives CAWSQSADTQYF.

The chain uses TRBV7-2 and TRBJ2-5; 7 bases line up with TRBD1. V shed 5 bases, J shed 1 base, and the junction held 7 bases outside the gene matches. The germline gives CDR1 SGHTA, CDR2 FQGNSA. The CDR3 contains 15 residues. CDR3 coding DNA: TGTGCCAGCAGCCCGAGACAGGGATCCCAAGAGACCCAGTACTTC. Protein sequence: CASSPRQGSQETQYF.

The gene calls are TRBV12-3 or TRBV12-4 and TRBJ1-3; TRBD1 might be the D (6 bases). There are 15 residues in the CDR3. V gave up 6 bases and J gave up 4 bases, with 16 bases separating them. CDR3 protein: CASSLNTGYGNTIYF. The CDR3, as DNA: TGTGCCAGCAGCCTCAACACAGGGTACGGAAACACCATATATTTT.

This clonotype occurred many times. The V and J genes are TRBV18 and TRBJ2-3; D may be TRBD1 (6 bases). CDR3 length equals 14 residues. Trimming pared 6 bases from V and 0 bases from J, leaving 10 bases between. From germline, CDR1 is KGHSH and CDR2 LQKENI. The CDR3 sequence: CASSPDRSTDTQYF. The CDR3, as DNA: TGTGCCAGCTCTCCTGACAGGAGCACAGATACGCAGTATTTT.